The next 24 T cell receptor beta chains were all read from a single sample in a study of blood T cell repertoires in COVID-19. Repertoires were generated with immunoSEQ multiplex PCR, while TCRdb's copy carries only in-frame clones and drops some. The sample records tens of thousands of clones, around 89% being singletons. Sequenced: peripheral blood. The receptors were gathered from a man between 50 and 59 years old with COVID-19, enrolled during active disease.

The V call is TRBV19, the J call TRBJ1-2, with TRBD1 matching 7 bases. There are 17 residues in the CDR3. J lost 4 bases, V lost 6 bases, and 17 bases had no gene match. CDR1 LNHDA and CDR2 SQIVND come from the germline V gene (reference sequence). CDR3 amino acids: CASRSGTVAEGLYGYTF. The CDR3 nucleotides are TGTGCCAGTAGAAGTGGGACAGTCGCGGAGGGGCTCTATGGCTACACCTTC.

This clone was detected once. The chain combines TRBV4-2 with TRBJ1-2; D not certain. Germline V CDR1 and CDR2: LGHNA, YNFKEQ. CDR3 length: 14 residues. V was shortened by 1 base and J by 10 bases, with 16 bases between the two germline ends. CDR3 in DNA: TGTGCCAGCAGCCAAGTGGAGTTGCGGGATAACTACACCTTC. Translated, it gives CASSQVELRDNYTF.

V gene TRBV2 combines with J gene TRBJ1-4, with 8 positions matching TRBD1. V lost 4 bases to trimming and J lost 8 bases; unmatched junction nucleotides: 15. Germline CDR1 is SNHLY and CDR2 is FYNNEI. The CDR3 contains 17 residues. The CDR3: CASSVKKASQGAEKLFF. The CDR3 nucleotides are TGTGCCAGCAGTGTCAAAAAGGCTAGTCAGGGGGCGGAAAAACTGTTTTTT.

The chain uses TRBV27 and TRBJ2-7, with 14 nucleotides matching TRBD2. Per the germline V gene, CDR1 is MNHEY and CDR2 is SMNVEV (reference sequence). The trim removed 4 bases at V and 1 base at J, leaving 12 bases unmatched. This CDR3 comprises 19 residues. The CDR3 sequence: CASSSHSTSGGAWSYEQYF. For the CDR3, the DNA is TGTGCCAGCAGTTCCCACTCGACTAGCGGGGGGGCTTGGTCCTACGAGCAGTACTTC.

J is TRBJ1-5 and V is TRBV2; a possible D gene is TRBD1 (6 bases). The germline gives CDR1 SNHLY, CDR2 FYNNEI. The CDR3 consists of 13 residues. The germline V and J ends were trimmed by 6 bases and 6 bases, with 12 bases remaining between them. The DNA for the CDR3 is TGTGCCAGCAGCTCCTCAGGGGTTCAGCCCCAGCATTTT. Its protein is CASSSSGVQPQHF.

CDR3 coding DNA: TGTGCCAGCAGTTTACCACAGGGGAATCATCAGCCCCAGCATTTT. This sequence encodes CASSLPQGNHQPQHF. The chain links TRBV28 to TRBJ1-5, with 7 bases that match TRBD1. The J segment lost 5 bases and the V segment lost 2 bases, leaving 6 bases of the junction unmatched. Germline V CDR1 and CDR2: MDHEN, SYDVKM. CDR3 length: 15 residues.

The rearrangement joins TRBV5-1 to TRBJ2-3, with a possible D match to TRBD1 (6 bases). The CDR3 is 15 amino acids. Germline V gene lookup returns CDR1 SGHRS and CDR2 YFSETQ. With 3 bases removed from V and 6 bases from J, the gap between germline ends came to 17 bases. The CDR3: CASSSRGGAGDTQYF. DNA of the CDR3: TGCGCCAGCAGCTCGCGAGGGGGAGCCGGGGATACGCAGTATTTT.

The V call is TRBV18, the J call TRBJ1-1; D is uncertain. Trimming left V 2 bases short and J 8 bases short, with 12 bases between. Germline V lookup: CDR1 KGHSH, CDR2 LQKENI. This CDR3 is built from 13 residues. CDR3 DNA: TGTGCCAGCTCACCAAAGACCTCAGGCGAAGCTTTCTTT. It translates to CASSPKTSGEAFF. Looking up the rest from reference TRBV18 and TRBJ1-1 gives the full variable domain: NAGVMQNPRHLVRRRGQEARLRCSPMKGHSHVYWYRQLPEEGLKFMVYLQKENIIDESGMPKERFSAEFPKEGPSILRIQQVVRGDSAAYFCASSPKTSGEAFFGQGTRLTVV.

The chain has TRBV5-1 and TRBJ2-2; the D is unclear. Germline-derived CDR1 and CDR2 are SGHRS and YFSETQ. CDR3 size: 15 residues. V lost 1 base to trimming and J lost 1 base, with 8 bases between them. CDR3 in DNA: TGCGCCAGCAGCTTGTCAGGAAAGAACACCGGGGAGCTGTTTTTT. It yields the protein CASSLSGKNTGELFF.

This clone was counted between two and nine times. The V gene is TRBV2, the J gene TRBJ1-1; 10 bases are a match to TRBD1. J lost 1 base, V lost 7 bases, and 6 bases had no gene match. This CDR3 has 15 residues. Looked up from germline, CDR1 is SNHLY and CDR2 is FYNNEI. The CDR3 is CASKMGQGTNTEAFF. The CDR3 DNA sequence: TGTGCCAGCAAGATGGGACAGGGGACGAACACTGAAGCTTTCTTT.

V is TRBV28 and J is TRBJ1-5, with 10 bases aligning to TRBD1. The germline V gene encodes CDR1 MDHEN and CDR2 SYDVKM. This CDR3 spans 16 amino acids. V gave up 8 bases and J gave up 3 bases; unmatched junction bases: 10. The CDR3 sequence is CASGGPGQGLNQPQHF. In nucleotides, the CDR3 is TGTGCCAGCGGCGGCCCGGGACAGGGGCTCAATCAGCCCCAGCATTTT.

This chain joins TRBV2 and TRBJ2-7; no clear D. V lost 7 bases and J lost 3, with 10 bases in between. Germline assignment: CDR1 SNHLY and CDR2 FYNNEI. This CDR3 contains 12 residues. CDR3 protein: CASTIDFYEQYF. DNA of the CDR3: TGTGCCAGCACTATAGACTTCTACGAGCAGTACTTC.

V usage is TRBV28 and J usage is TRBJ1-5; 9 bases agree with TRBD1. V was clipped by 5 bases and J by 8 bases; unmatched bases: 10. Germline CDR1 MDHEN, CDR2 SYDVKM. The CDR3 length is 15 residues. The CDR3 DNA reads TGTGCCAGCAGTCCATCGACAGGGGGAAGTAAGCCCCAGCATTTT. Its protein is CASSPSTGGSKPQHF.

V gene TRBV7-2 combines with J gene TRBJ1-6, with TRBD1 identical over 10 bases. The CDR3 totals 16 residues. J gave up 9 bases and V 3 bases, and 8 bases lay outside the gene matches. Germline V gene sequence: CDR1 SGHTA, CDR2 FQGNSA. This CDR3 reads CASSFTGTGVVSPLHF. The CDR3 nucleotides read TGTGCCAGCAGCTTCACCGGGACAGGGGTGGTTTCACCCCTCCACTTT. The whole variable domain, filled in from reference TRBV7-2 and TRBJ1-6, reads GAGVSQSPSNKVTEKGKDVELRCDPISGHTALYWYRQSLGQGLEFLIYFQGNSAPDKSGLPSDRFSAERTGGSVSTLTIQRTQQEDSAVYLCASSFTGTGVVSPLHFGNGTRLTVT.

The chain couples TRBV9 to TRBJ2-7; 10 nucleotides match TRBD2. CDR1 and CDR2 (germline): SGDLS, YYNGEE. CDR3 length: 16 residues. V shed 4 bases and J 2 bases; nucleotides not matched to a gene: 9. DNA for the CDR3: TGTGCCAGCAGCCCCCGTAGCGGGGGGCCCACCTACGAGCAGTACTTC. Its translation is CASSPRSGGPTYEQYF.

V gene TRBV12-1 combines with J gene TRBJ1-6; TRBD1 is the table's D call, not checked against the DNA. TRBV12-1 is termed a pseudogene. CDR3 size: 15 residues. Written as DNA, the CDR3 is TGTGCCAGCAGCTTTGCCCGGGCCAGGGATTCACCCCTCCACTTT. Residues: CASSFARARDSPLHF.

The chain couples TRBV11-2 to TRBJ2-1; D ambiguous. With 6 bases removed from V and 4 bases from J, the gap between germline ends came to 7 bases. This CDR3 has 12 amino acids. The germline gives CDR1 SGHAT, CDR2 FQNNGV. The CDR3 DNA reads TGTGCCAGCAGTCTCGGGTACAATGAGCAGTTCTTC. Translated: CASSLGYNEQFF.

V gene TRBV27 combines with J gene TRBJ2-7; 10 bases line up with TRBD2. Germline V gene data show CDR1 as MNHEY and CDR2 as SMNVEV (reference sequence). Germline trimming cut 1 base from V and 2 bases from J; bases unmatched to any gene: 2. CDR3 length: 15 amino acids. In DNA form, the CDR3 reads TGTGCCAGCAGTTTATTAGCGGGGGGTGCCTACGAGCAGTACTTC. Translation: CASSLLAGGAYEQYF.

The chain links TRBV5-1 to TRBJ1-2; a weak D match, TRBD1 (6 bases). CDR1 is SGHRS, CDR2 YFSETQ, per germline. Deletions cut 0 bases from V and 4 bases from J, with 16 bases between. The CDR3 is 16 residues long. CDR3 in amino acids: CASSLAGRGAGYGYTF. CDR3 sequence (DNA): TGCGCCAGCAGCTTGGCCGGCCGGGGGGCCGGCTATGGCTACACCTTC.

The CDR3 nucleotides read TGTGCCAGCAGAGGGGACAGGGGATACACTGAAGCTTTCTTT. Protein sequence: CASRGDRGYTEAFF. The chain employs TRBV2 and TRBJ1-1, with TRBD1 matching 10 bases. The CDR3 totals 14 residues. Germline lookup yields CDR1 SNHLY and CDR2 FYNNEI. V was clipped by 6 bases and J by 3 bases; unmatched bases: 4.

The chain uses TRBV7-2 and TRBJ2-5, with 9 bases matching TRBD1. Germline assignment: CDR1 SGHTA and CDR2 FQGNSA. Trimming took 3 bases from V and 3 from J; bases not matched to a gene: 11. This CDR3 has 17 residues. The CDR3 reads CASSLIRDRASEETQYF. As DNA, the CDR3 is TGTGCCAGCAGCTTGATCAGGGACAGGGCCAGTGAAGAGACCCAGTACTTC.

This clone was seen more than once but under ten times. The chain uses TRBV18 and TRBJ1-2; D remains unclear. In germline, CDR1 is KGHSH, CDR2 LQKENI. The CDR3 sequence is 13 residues long. V shed 3 bases and J shed 8 bases, with 13 bases lying between them. CDR3 protein: CASSPRPAEGYTF. The CDR3, as DNA: TGTGCCAGCTCACCGCGCCCGGCGGAGGGCTACACCTTC.

This chain links TRBV5-1 with TRBJ2-2, with 11 bases that match TRBD2. The CDR3 has 16 amino acids. The germline V gene encodes CDR1 SGHRS and CDR2 YFSETQ. J was trimmed by 0 bases and V by 6 bases; bases with no gene match: 4. CDR3 in amino acids: CASNGLAGSNTGELFF. The CDR3 DNA sequence: TGCGCCAGCAACGGACTAGCGGGCTCGAACACCGGGGAGCTGTTTTTT.

The chain combines TRBV27 with TRBJ1-5, with a weak D call TRBD1 (6 bases). The CDR3 has 17 residues. Germline-derived CDR1 and CDR2 are MNHEY and SMNVEV (reference sequence). V was pared by 5 bases and J by 2 bases, with 19 bases between. The CDR3 DNA follows: TGTGCCAGCAGTCCCGACACGGAGGCAGGGGGCAATCAGCCCCAGCATTTT. This translates into CASSPDTEAGGNQPQHF.